Below are 27 T cell receptor beta chains sequenced from a single sample in a study of technical replicates of blood from a few donors. Repertoires were generated with immunoSEQ multiplex PCR, while TCRdb's copy carries only in-frame clones and drops some. The sample shows 75,000 to 95,000 clones, 75% to 95% of them seen only once. What was sequenced was T cells isolated from PBMCs. These receptors were collected from a human donor in good health.

V and J are TRBV13 and TRBJ1-1; the match to TRBD1 covers 10 bases. J gave up 11 bases and V 5 bases, and 2 bases lay outside the gene matches. Germline CDR1 reads PRHDT; CDR2 reads FYEKMQ (reference sequence). CDR3 size: 11 residues. The CDR3 DNA is TGTGCCAGCAGCGAGGACAGGGGGGCTTTCTTT. Its translation is CASSEDRGAFF.

The chain recombines TRBV28 with TRBJ2-7; 8 nucleotides align to TRBD2. Looked up from germline, CDR1 is MDHEN and CDR2 is SYDVKM. This CDR3 contains 11 residues. Germline trimming cut 4 bases from V and 11 bases from J; bases unmatched to any gene: 4. For the CDR3, the DNA is TGTGCCAGCAGTTCCCCGACTAGCGAGTACTTC. Amino acids: CASSSPTSEYF.

The CDR3 coding sequence is TGTGCTAGTGGTTTGGACCCCAGGACCCAGTACTTC. Encoded protein: CASGLDPRTQYF. The rearrangement links TRBV12-5 to TRBJ2-5; D is uncertain. Germline-derived CDR1 and CDR2 are LGHNT and FRNRAP. The CDR3 is 12 amino acids. Between the trimmed V and J ends, which lost 1 base and 7 bases, there was a span of 7 bases.

This sequence joins TRBV28 and TRBJ2-1, with 12 bases aligning to TRBD2. Germline V gene lookup returns CDR1 MDHEN and CDR2 SYDVKM. This CDR3 is 22 amino acids long. With 4 bases clipped from V and 0 bases from J, the junction kept 19 bases outside the gene matches. CDR3 in amino acids: CASSSPLAGGAWSRSSYNEQFF. In DNA, the CDR3 is TGTGCCAGCAGTTCGCCACTAGCGGGAGGCGCATGGTCGAGGAGCTCCTACAATGAGCAGTTCTTC.

The gene calls are TRBV5-6 and TRBJ2-1; possibly TRBD1 for D (5 bases). The CDR3 is 15 residues long. V dropped 0 bases and J dropped 6 bases, with 13 bases sitting between them. Germline CDR1 and CDR2: SGHDT and YYEEEE. CDR3 sequence: CASSLEQVDTNEQFF. In DNA, the CDR3 is TGTGCCAGCAGCTTGGAACAGGTGGACACCAATGAGCAGTTCTTC.

The chain links TRBV2 to TRBJ2-7; 8 bases are a match to TRBD2. V shed 7 bases and J 2 bases; nucleotides not matched to a gene: 7. The CDR3 contains 14 residues. The germline V gene encodes CDR1 SNHLY and CDR2 FYNNEI. The CDR3 nucleotides are TGTGCCAGCAAGAAAGCGGGAGAGCCCTACGAGCAGTACTTC. Its protein product is CASKKAGEPYEQYF.

The V gene is TRBV6-1, the J gene TRBJ1-4; 9 bases agree with TRBD1. V shed 4 bases, J shed 6 bases, and the junction held 6 bases outside the gene matches. The CDR3 consists of 15 residues. Germline CDR1 reads MNHNS; CDR2 reads SASEGT. CDR3 in amino acids: CASSVLRDRDEKLFF. Written as DNA, the CDR3 is TGTGCCAGCAGTGTGCTCCGGGACAGGGATGAAAAACTGTTTTTT.

With regard to this clone: Other nucleotide sequences from this sample produce the same CDR3. The chain employs TRBV6-1 and TRBJ1-2, with D uncertain. The CDR3 sequence is 10 residues long. Deletions cut 6 bases from V and 7 bases from J, with 6 bases between. The germline V gene has CDR1 MNHNS and CDR2 SASEGT. CDR3 in DNA: TGTGCCAGCAGGGAGGGTGGCTACACCTTC. As protein: CASREGGYTF.

The CDR3 here is CASSLWGQVNEKLFF. The CDR3, as DNA: TGTGCCAGCAGCTTATGGGGACAGGTCAATGAAAAACTGTTTTTT. The rearrangement joins TRBV11-3 to TRBJ1-4; 8 bases are shared with TRBD1. The CDR3 loop spans 15 amino acids. Germline V CDR1 and CDR2: SGHNT, YENEEA. V gave up 2 bases and J gave up 5 bases; unmatched junction bases: 4.

The chain links TRBV7-3 to TRBJ2-4, with 8 bases identical to TRBD1. The CDR3 loop spans 16 amino acids. V shed 6 bases and J 2 bases; nucleotides not matched to a gene: 9. Germline lookup yields CDR1 SGHTA and CDR2 FQGTGA. CDR3 region: CASRDTGGRTKNIQYF. CDR3 in DNA: TGTGCCAGCAGGGACACAGGGGGACGGACCAAAAACATTCAGTACTTC.

The genes are TRBV28 and TRBJ1-4; 9 bases agree with TRBD1. V shed 6 bases and J 7 bases; nucleotides not matched to a gene: 15. CDR3 length equals 17 residues. Germline assignment: CDR1 MDHEN and CDR2 SYDVKM. In DNA, the CDR3 is TGTGCCAGCAGCCTCCGGGACAGGGTCTACTTTGGTGAAAAACTGTTTTTT. Protein product: CASSLRDRVYFGEKLFF.

V is TRBV9 and J is TRBJ2-5, with 8 bases aligning to TRBD2. From germline, CDR1 is SGDLS and CDR2 YYNGEE. This CDR3 is built from 14 residues. Unmatched junction bases numbered 9, after V lost 6 bases and J lost 5 bases. The CDR3 DNA is TGTGCCAGCACGGTCGGGGGGGGCTGGGAGACCCAGTACTTC. This sequence encodes CASTVGGGWETQYF.

In nucleotides, the CDR3 is TGTGCCAGCAACCGACAGGGGGCTAGGTACGAGCAGTACTTC. It is translated as CASNRQGARYEQYF. The J gene is TRBJ2-7, the V gene TRBV27; 10 nucleotides align to TRBD1. The trim removed 7 bases at V and 4 bases at J, leaving 7 bases unmatched. The CDR3 spans 14 residues. CDR1 is MNHEY and CDR2 is SMNVEV in the germline V gene (reference sequence).

The CDR3 loop is CASSRSRVNSPLHF. The CDR3 DNA sequence: TGTGCCAGCAGTCGATCACGGGTTAATTCACCCCTCCACTTT. The chain employs TRBV27 and TRBJ1-6; D gene ambiguous. The germline V gene has CDR1 MNHEY and CDR2 SMNVEV (reference sequence). The CDR3 loop spans 14 amino acids. V lost 5 bases and J 6 bases, leaving 11 bases between the germline ends.

The chain has TRBV9 and TRBJ1-2; D unclear. V lost 0 bases and J 10 bases, leaving 7 bases between the germline ends. Per the germline V gene, CDR1 is SGDLS and CDR2 is YYNGEE. The CDR3 sequence is 11 residues long. The CDR3 DNA sequence: TGTGCCAGCAGCGTAGAGCTAAACTACACCTTC. Protein: CASSVELNYTF.

The CDR3 loop reads CASSEGQGNFYEQYF. The CDR3 nucleotides read TGTGCCAGCAGCGAAGGACAGGGGAACTTCTACGAGCAGTACTTC. The chain carries TRBV13 and TRBJ2-7; 9 bases match TRBD1. The germline V gene encodes CDR1 PRHDT and CDR2 FYEKMQ (reference sequence). The CDR3 length is 15 residues. V was pared by 5 bases and J by 3 bases, with 8 bases of the junction left unmatched.

The chain links TRBV4-2 to TRBJ1-2; D might be TRBD1 (5 bases). The V end lost 1 base, the J end lost 6 bases, and 12 bases lay between the germline ends. In germline, CDR1 is LGHNA, CDR2 YNFKEQ. The CDR3 is 14 residues long. CDR3 loop: CASSQGRGSDGYTF. CDR3 bases: TGTGCCAGCAGCCAAGGCCGGGGGTCGGATGGCTACACCTTC.

This chain connects TRBV4-1 to TRBJ2-3, with D possibly being TRBD2 (6 bases). The CDR3 consists of 13 residues. V lost 4 bases and J lost 6, with 11 bases in between. Germline V CDR1 and CDR2: MGHRA, YSYEKL. CDR3 in DNA: TGCGCCAGCAGCCTAGCGGAGGGGGATACGCAGTATTTT. This encodes CASSLAEGDTQYF.

This chain joins TRBV5-1 and TRBJ1-2; the match to TRBD1 covers 10 bases. V was pared by 2 bases and J by 6 bases, with 4 bases of the junction left unmatched. Germline V gene lookup returns CDR1 SGHRS and CDR2 YFSETQ. The CDR3 totals 14 residues. This chain's CDR3 is CASSFGTGEDGYTF. The CDR3 DNA sequence: TGCGCCAGCAGCTTCGGGACAGGGGAAGATGGCTACACCTTC.

The chain is built from TRBV28 and TRBJ2-5; TRBD2 agrees at 14 bases. Germline-derived CDR1 and CDR2 are MDHEN and SYDVKM. Trimming removed 2 bases from V and 11 bases from J; junction bases left unmatched: 13. The CDR3 sequence is 17 residues long. CDR3 protein: CASSLPGLAGGEPRQYF. CDR3 nucleotides: TGTGCCAGCAGTTTACCCGGACTAGCGGGAGGAGAGCCGAGGCAGTACTTC.

The chain joins TRBV29-1 to TRBJ2-7, with D possibly matching TRBD2 (7 bases). The CDR3 sequence is 16 residues long. Germline-derived CDR1 and CDR2 are SQVTM and ANQGSEA. Trimming cost V 4 bases and J 6 bases, with 25 bases left between them. Here the CDR3 DNA reads TGCAGCGTTGGCTCGGGGGGCGGCGTAAAGCGAAGCGAGCAGTACTTC. This encodes CSVGSGGGVKRSEQYF.

The chain has TRBV28 and TRBJ1-5; D unresolved. The V gene's germline CDR1 is MDHEN and CDR2 SYDVKM. With 3 bases removed from V and 2 bases from J, the gap between germline ends came to 14 bases. The CDR3 is made up of 16 amino acids. CDR3 loop: CASSFAGMMGNQPQHF. Written as DNA, the CDR3 is TGTGCCAGCAGTTTCGCAGGAATGATGGGCAATCAGCCCCAGCATTTT.

V and J are TRBV10-2 and TRBJ2-5; TRBD2 matches at 8 bases. Trimming removed 6 bases from V and 1 base from J; junction bases left unmatched: 4. This CDR3 has 14 residues. Germline CDR1 and CDR2: WSHSY and SAAADI. The CDR3 DNA reads as TGCGCCAGCAGGGGCGGGGGGCCCCAAGAGACCCAGTACTTC. Translated: CASRGGGPQETQYF.

The V gene is TRBV25-1, the J gene TRBJ2-1; 7 bases are shared with TRBD2. The CDR3 extends over 13 amino acids. Germline CDR1 MGHDK, CDR2 SYGVNS. The ends lost 5 bases at V and 7 bases at J; junction bases unmatched: 5. CDR3 in DNA: TGTGCCAGCAGTCGTAGCGGGTTGAATGAGCAGTTCTTC. The encoded protein is CASSRSGLNEQFF.

The V gene is TRBV5-8, the J gene TRBJ1-4; the match to TRBD1 covers 7 bases. The V gene end was trimmed by 4 bases and the J gene end by 3 bases; junction bases not matched to a gene: 6. The length of the CDR3 is 15 residues. Germline loops: CDR1 SGHTS, CDR2 YDEGEE. This CDR3 reads CASSTLRGANEKLFF. The CDR3 region has the DNA TGTGCCAGCAGCACGCTCAGGGGGGCTAATGAAAAACTGTTTTTT.

The rearrangement joins TRBV19 to TRBJ2-5; TRBD2 is a possible D gene (6 bases). CDR3 length equals 16 residues. Per germline, CDR1 LNHDA and CDR2 SQIVND (reference sequence). Trimming cost V 2 bases and J 1 base, with 14 bases left between them. The CDR3 nucleotides are TGTGCCAGTAGTATAACTCGGACTACCGGCCAAGAGACCCAGTACTTC. As protein: CASSITRTTGQETQYF. The full variable domain, rest sourced from reference TRBV19 and TRBJ2-5, is DGGITQSPKYLFRKEGQNVTLSCEQNLNHDAMYWYRQDPGQGLRLIYYSQIVNDFQKGDIAEGYSVSREKKESFPLTVTSAQKNPTAFYLCASSITRTTGQETQYFGPGTRLLVL.

This clone was detected once. CDR3 region: CASRLRLAGYYNEQFF. DNA of the CDR3: TGTGCCAGCAGACTCAGACTAGCGGGATACTACAATGAGCAGTTCTTC. This chain uses TRBV2 with TRBJ2-1; 11 bases are a match to TRBD2. This CDR3 comprises 16 residues. The J segment lost 3 bases and the V segment lost 6 bases, leaving 7 bases of the junction unmatched. The V gene's germline CDR1 is SNHLY and CDR2 FYNNEI.